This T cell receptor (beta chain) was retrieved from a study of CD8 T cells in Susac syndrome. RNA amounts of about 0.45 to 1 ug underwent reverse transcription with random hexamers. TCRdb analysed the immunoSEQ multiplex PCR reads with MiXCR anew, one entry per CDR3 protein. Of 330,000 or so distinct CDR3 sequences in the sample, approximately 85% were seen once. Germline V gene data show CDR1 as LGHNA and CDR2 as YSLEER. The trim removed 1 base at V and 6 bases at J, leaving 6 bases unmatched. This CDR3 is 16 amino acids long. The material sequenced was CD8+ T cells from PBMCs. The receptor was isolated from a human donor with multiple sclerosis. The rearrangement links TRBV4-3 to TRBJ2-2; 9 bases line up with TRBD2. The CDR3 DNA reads TGCGCCAGCAGCCAAGGGTGGCGGGAGGGCCCCGGGGAGCTGTTTTTT. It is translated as CASSQGWREGPGELFF.